This TCR beta chain was identified in a study of T cells in Graves' hyperthyroidism and ophthalmopathy (dated by TCRdb to between 2017 and 2020). For the study in its entirety: Peripheral blood was sampled at the time of initial diagnosis, prior to any treatment. According to the paper, TCR Vbeta CDR3 sequencing was carried out on roughly 130 peripheral blood samples, which came from 40 to 45 ophthalmopathy, approximately 78 hyperthyroidism and around 17 progressor patients. After sampling, hyperthyroidism patients received methimazole starting at 30 mg daily, and ophthalmopathy patients received high-dose intravenous methylprednisolone. TCR V-J signatures able to tell the groups apart were searched for in a discovery cohort of 95 to 100 patients, of whom 40 to 45 had Graves' ophthalmopathy and 57 had stable Graves' hyperthyroidism. The study also compared thyroid tissue and blood T-cell repertoires from more than five Graves' hyperthyroidism patients. Prospective prediction of ophthalmopathy was tested in an independent validation cohort consisting of 18 to 20 hyperthyroidism patients and some 17 patients who later progressed to ophthalmopathy. The 95 to 100 discovery patients were randomly divided into training and test sets at a 7:3 ratio. Beyond this particular receptor, the publication reports: No statistical method was used to set the sample size in advance, and investigators knew the group allocation. In cross-validation, a model built on a 13 V-J signature told ophthalmopathy apart from stable hyperthyroidism with under 90% sensitivity and around 84% specificity, and in testing the same model reached 80%/75%. Blood samples also contained most of the expanded thyroid clonotypes (frequency above 0.001), which suggests that blood repertoires may reflect thyroid immune responses. In validation, the model predicted progression to ophthalmopathy a median of approximately 6.3 months before onset, with approximately 70% sensitivity and more than 72% specificity.

Via the germline V gene, CDR1 is SGHRS and CDR2 YFSETQ. Trimming removed 0 bases from V and 0 bases from J, leaving 13 bases between the germline ends. From its cysteine to its phenylalanine, the CDR3 spans 16 amino acids. Here the CDR3 DNA is all that survives: 48 bases in frame from base 1. This clonotype was picked up many times. Its antigen is still unknown. Per-base quality was not reported, and no clone a single base away is much larger than it. Hyperthyroidism patients were newly diagnosed, had a disease duration of under 2 months, and were aged 18 to 65 years. Any patient with an uncontrolled infection, another autoimmune disease, pregnancy or lactation was excluded. Diagnoses relied on clinical symptoms, serum thyroxine and TRAb, thyroid ultrasound and orbital computed tomography. For progressor patients, blood was drawn at the first diagnosis of hyperthyroidism, before any ophthalmopathy symptoms had appeared. PBMCs were isolated from 10 ml of fresh peripheral blood by Ficoll-Paque density gradient centrifugation. Progressor patients were defined as those initially diagnosed with Graves' hyperthyroidism in whom ophthalmopathy developed during follow-up. Total RNA was extracted using Trizol reagent, and RNA quality was assessed on an Agilent 2100 Bioanalyzer.

Amplification of TCR beta CDR3 regions was carried out from RNA transcripts. For the first round of RT-PCR on the TCR CDR3, the HTBI primer set was used together with the Qiagen OneStep RT-PCR kit. A second multiplex PCR round built the libraries, followed by size selection and purification. Sequencing of the libraries was done on an Illumina HiSeq2000 using paired-end 100 bp reads. As for the authors' bioinformatics: Raw data were processed with SOAPnuke, discarding reads with adapters, uncalled bases, mean Phred below 15, or no exact constant-primer or identifier match. COPE v1.2.5 was used to merge high-quality paired reads, and clonotypes were defined as unique nucleotide sequences. Clonotypes were aligned to IMGT TRBV, TRBD and TRBJ reference segments using MiTCR v1.1. The analysis was restricted to V-J combinations with a frequency above 0.0001, which together covered about 99% of the repertoires. The TCS score was defined as the ratio of F50 (clonal expansion) to E x V (chaos), calculated using BLOSUM62-based TCRdist between CDR3 peptides within each V-J. Welch's t-statistics and random forest reduced roughly 530 V-J features to 10 to 15, which were used in a naive Bayes classifier (R e1071). The public reads were reanalyzed by TCRdb: fastp trimming at Q25, MiXCR alignment, in-frame beta chains only. CDR3 protein sequences are deduplicated, and each keeps its most common genes and DNA. The V and J calls come from TCRdb's annotation, not from the publication. The sample table records 250,000 to 300,000 distinct CDR3 sequences; 14% to 15% of these occur just once. The ten largest account for 10% to 15% of the sample.

The clonotype originates from a woman between 35 and 50 years old with Graves' hyperthyroidism that later progressed to Graves' ophthalmopathy. The chain couples TRBV5-1 to TRBJ2-7; the D segment may tentatively be TRBD1 or TRBD2, each giving 5 matched bases. Sequenced: blood. The base sequence is TGCGCCAGCAGCTTGGATGCATCGGGACCCTCCTACGAGCAGTACTTC. The encoded protein is CASSLDASGPSYEQYF. Reference TRBV5-1 and TRBJ2-7 genes cover what lies past the CDR3, so the full variable domain is KAGVTQTPRYLIKTRGQQVTLSCSPISGHRSVSWYQQTPGQGLQFLFEYFSETQRNKGNFPGRFSGRQFSNSRSEMNVSTLELGDSALYLCASSLDASGPSYEQYFGPGTRLTVT.